Sequencing of this TCR beta chain was carried out in a study of control samples from healthy donors and cancer patients. Using immunoSEQ multiplex PCR, the repertoire was profiled, and TCRdb retains in-frame clones only, with some absent. The sample has around 250,000 clones, about 80% seen once. The CDR3 length is 14 residues. Per the germline V gene, CDR1 is SGHRS and CDR2 is YFSETQ. Trimming shortened V by 4 bases and J by 5 bases, and 13 bases separated the two germline ends. The V call is TRBV5-1, the J call TRBJ2-1; D might be TRBD1 or TRBD2, each matching 5 bases. The specimen was PBMCs. The TCR was taken from a woman aged 60-75 years with lung cancer. The CDR3 region is CASSPGASNNEQFF. The CDR3 nucleotides are TGCGCCAGCAGCCCCGGGGCCTCGAACAATGAGCAGTTCTTC.